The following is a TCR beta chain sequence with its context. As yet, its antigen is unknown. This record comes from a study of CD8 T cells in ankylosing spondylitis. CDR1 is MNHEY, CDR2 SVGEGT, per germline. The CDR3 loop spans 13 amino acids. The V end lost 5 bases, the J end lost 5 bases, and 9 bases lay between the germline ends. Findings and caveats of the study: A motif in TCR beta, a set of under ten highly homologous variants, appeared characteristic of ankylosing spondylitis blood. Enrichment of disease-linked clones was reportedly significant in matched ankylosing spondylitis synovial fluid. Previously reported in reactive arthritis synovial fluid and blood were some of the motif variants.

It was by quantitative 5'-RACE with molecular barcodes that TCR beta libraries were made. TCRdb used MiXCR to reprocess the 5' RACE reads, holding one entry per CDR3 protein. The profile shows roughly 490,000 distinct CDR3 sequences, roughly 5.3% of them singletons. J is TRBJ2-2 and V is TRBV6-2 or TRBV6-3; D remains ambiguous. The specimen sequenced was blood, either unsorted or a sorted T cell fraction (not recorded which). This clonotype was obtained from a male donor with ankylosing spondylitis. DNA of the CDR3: TGTGCCAGCAGTCTCATGCAGACCGGGGAGCTGTTTTTT. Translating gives CASSLMQTGELFF.